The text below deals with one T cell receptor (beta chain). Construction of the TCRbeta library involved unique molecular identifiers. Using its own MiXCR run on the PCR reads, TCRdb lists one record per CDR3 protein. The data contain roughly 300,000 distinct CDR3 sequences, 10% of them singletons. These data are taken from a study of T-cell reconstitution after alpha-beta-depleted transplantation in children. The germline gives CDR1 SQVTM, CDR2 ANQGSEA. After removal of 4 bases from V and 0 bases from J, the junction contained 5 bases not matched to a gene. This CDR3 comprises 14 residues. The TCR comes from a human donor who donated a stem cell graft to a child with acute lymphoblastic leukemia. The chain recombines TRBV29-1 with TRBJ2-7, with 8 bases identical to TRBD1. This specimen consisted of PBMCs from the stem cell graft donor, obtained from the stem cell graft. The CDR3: CSVVQGVSSYEQYF. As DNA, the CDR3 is TGCAGCGTTGTACAGGGGGTTAGCTCCTACGAGCAGTACTTC.